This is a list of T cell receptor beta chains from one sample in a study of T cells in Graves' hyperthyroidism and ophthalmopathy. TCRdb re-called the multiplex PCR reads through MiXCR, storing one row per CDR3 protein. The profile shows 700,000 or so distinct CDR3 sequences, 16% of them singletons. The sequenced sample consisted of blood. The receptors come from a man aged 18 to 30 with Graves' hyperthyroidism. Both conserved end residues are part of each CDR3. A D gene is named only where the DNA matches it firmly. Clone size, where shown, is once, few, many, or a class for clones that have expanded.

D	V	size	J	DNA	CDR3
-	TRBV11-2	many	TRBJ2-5	TGTGCCAGCAGCTCCTACTATCAGGAGACCCAGTACTTC	CASSSYYQETQYF
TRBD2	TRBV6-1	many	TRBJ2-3	TGTGCCAGCAAAAGGATAGTAGCGGGAGTGGCAGATACGCAGTATTTT	CASKRIVAGVADTQYF
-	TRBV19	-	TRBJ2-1	TGTGCCAGTAGTTTCTCCGGCCTTGGAGCCGGTGAGCAGTTCTTC	CASSFSGLGAGEQFF
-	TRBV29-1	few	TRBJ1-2	TGCAGCTTCCACAGGGACTATGGCTACACCTTC	CSFHRDYGYTF
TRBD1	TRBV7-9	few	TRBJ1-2	TGTGCCAGCAGCCCCGGGACAGAAGTCTATGGCTACACCTTC	CASSPGTEVYGYTF
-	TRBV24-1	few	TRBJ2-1	TGTGCCACCAGTGATTCAAGGAGTTCCTACAATGAGCAGTTCTTC	CATSDSRSSYNEQFF
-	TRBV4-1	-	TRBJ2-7	TGCGCCAGCAGCCAAGCGTTAGCTACGGACGAGCAGTACTTC	CASSQALATDEQYF
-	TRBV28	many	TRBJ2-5	TGTGCCAGCAGTTTAGGGGGTCACCACCAAGAGACCCAGTACTTC	CASSLGGHHQETQYF
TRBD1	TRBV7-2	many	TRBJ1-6	TGTGCCAGCAGCCAGGGGGGAAGCTCCTATAATTCACCCCTCCACTTT	CASSQGGSSYNSPLHF
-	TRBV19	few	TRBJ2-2	TGTGCCAGTAGCATACAGGAACCCGGGGAGCTGTTTTTT	CASSIQEPGELFF
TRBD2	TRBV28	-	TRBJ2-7	TGTGCCAGCAGACTAGCGGGAGCGCGAGAGCAGTACTTC	CASRLAGAREQYF
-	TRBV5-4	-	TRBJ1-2	TGTGCCAGCAGCTTGTTTGCCGGAAATACTAACTATGGCTACACCTTC	CASSLFAGNTNYGYTF
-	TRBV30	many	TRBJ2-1	TGTGCCCTAGGTAGGGGCTACTCTGGGAATGAGCAGTTCTTC	CALGRGYSGNEQFF
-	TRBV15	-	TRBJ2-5	TGTGCCACCAGCAGAGATGACAACACTTACCAAGAGACCCAGTACTTC	CATSRDDNTYQETQYF
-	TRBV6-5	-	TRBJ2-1	TGTGCCAGCAGTAACCGGGACGGGTACAATGAGCAGTTCTTC	CASSNRDGYNEQFF
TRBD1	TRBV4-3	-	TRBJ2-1	TGCGCCAGCAGCCCCCGGACAGGCCCTAATGAGCAGTTCTTC	CASSPRTGPNEQFF
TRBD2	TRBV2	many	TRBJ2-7	TGTGCCAGCAGATATAGCGGGCACTCCTACGAGCAGTACTTC	CASRYSGHSYEQYF
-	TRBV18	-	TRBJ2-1	TGTGCCAGCTCACCTCCCAACAGGGCCCTCTCCTACAATGAGCAGTTCTTC	CASSPPNRALSYNEQFF
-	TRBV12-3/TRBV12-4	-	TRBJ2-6	TGTGCCAGCAGTTTAAGGCGGGGATCGATGACAGGACCCTCTGGGGCCAACGTCCTGACTTTC	CASSLRRGSMTGPSGANVLTF
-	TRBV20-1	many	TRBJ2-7	TGCAGTGCTTCCTGGGGAAGCTACGAGCAGTACTTC	CSASWGSYEQYF
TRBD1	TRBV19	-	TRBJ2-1	TGTGCCAGTAGTAGCCCGGGACAGGGTCACAATGAGCAGTTCTTC	CASSSPGQGHNEQFF
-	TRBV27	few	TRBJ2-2	TGTGCCAGCAGTTGGACTCGGGGCGGGGAGCTGTTTTTT	CASSWTRGGELFF
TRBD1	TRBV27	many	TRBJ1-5	TGTGCCACCCGTGCACAGGGGGCGGGTCAGCCCCAGCATTTT	CATRAQGAGQPQHF
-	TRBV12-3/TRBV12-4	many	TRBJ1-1	TGTGCCAGCAGTTTGGGCAGGGAAGACACTGAAGCTTTCTTT	CASSLGREDTEAFF
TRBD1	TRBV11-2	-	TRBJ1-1	TGTGCCAGCAGCTTAGGCAGGGGGTTTAACACTGAAGCTTTCTTT	CASSLGRGFNTEAFF
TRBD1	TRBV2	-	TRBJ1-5	TGTGCCAGCAGCGTGGACAGGCTGAATCAGCCCCAGCATTTT	CASSVDRLNQPQHF
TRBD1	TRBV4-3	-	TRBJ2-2	TGCGCCAGCAGCCACGGGGACAGTTCATCAATCAACACCGGGGAGCTGTTTTTT	CASSHGDSSSINTGELFF
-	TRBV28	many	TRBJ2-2	TGTGCCAGCAGGCTCTGGGACCCGGGCACCGGGGAGCTGTTTTTT	CASRLWDPGTGELFF
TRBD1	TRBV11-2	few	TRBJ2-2	TGTGCCACCGAGGACAGGGGGCCCGGGGAGCTGTTTTTT	CATEDRGPGELFF
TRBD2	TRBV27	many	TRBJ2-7	TGTGCCAGCAGCACTAGCGGGAGGACCTACGAGCAGTACTTC	CASSTSGRTYEQYF
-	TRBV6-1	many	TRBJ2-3	TGTGCCAGCAGCCCCGCGGGGAGCGGGACAGATACGCAGTATTTT	CASSPAGSGTDTQYF
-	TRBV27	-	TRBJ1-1	TGTGCCAGCAGTTTATTTCCTGACACTGAAGCTTTCTTT	CASSLFPDTEAFF
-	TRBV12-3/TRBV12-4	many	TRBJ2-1	TGTGCCAGCAGTTTAGCCCTAAGCAATGAGCAGTTCTTC	CASSLALSNEQFF
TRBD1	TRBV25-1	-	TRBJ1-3	TGTGCCAGCAGTGACGGGACAGGGGCTTCTGGAAACACCATATATTTT	CASSDGTGASGNTIYF
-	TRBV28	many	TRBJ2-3	TGTGCCAGCAGCCCCACAACTAGGATGGAAGATACGCAGTATTTT	CASSPTTRMEDTQYF
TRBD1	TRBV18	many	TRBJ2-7	TGTGCCAGCTCAAGGGCAGGGGGCGTATCCGGCGAGCAGTACTTC	CASSRAGGVSGEQYF
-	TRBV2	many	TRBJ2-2	TGTGCCAGCAGCCAAGTATCCGCCGGGGAGCTGTTTTTT	CASSQVSAGELFF
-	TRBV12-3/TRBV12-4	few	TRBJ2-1	TGTGCCAGCAGCCTCAGGCTGAGGGATGAGCAGTTCTTC	CASSLRLRDEQFF
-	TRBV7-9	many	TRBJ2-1	TGTGCCAGCAGCTCTCTTCTCGTGGGACGCGGGTCAAATGAGCAGTTCTTC	CASSSLLVGRGSNEQFF
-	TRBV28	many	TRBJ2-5	TGTGCCAGCAGGGGGACCCAAGAGACCCAGTACTTC	CASRGTQETQYF